This TCR beta chain was retrieved from a study of blood T cell dynamics during melanoma immunotherapy. Overall study context: Patients with metastatic melanoma got pembrolizumab or nivolumab-ipilimumab as first-line care.

V shed 1 base and J 6 bases; nucleotides not matched to a gene: 5. The CDR3 has 15 residues. Germline CDR1 and CDR2: LGHNT and FRNRAP. As for time point: pre-treatment baseline. Apart from a couple of fast progressors, RECIST 1.1 response was judged 12 weeks post-infusion. Method: immunoSEQ multiplex PCR; TCRdb's copy keeps in-frame clones and lacks some. The table lists roughly 4,200 clones, approximately 81% of them singletons, with more than 11% in the top ten. The sequence was obtained from a human donor with melanoma. This material consisted of blood, taken from a patient treated with checkpoint blockade. The chain recombines TRBV12-5 with TRBJ1-5; 8 bases agree with TRBD1. CDR3: CASGLDRGNTQPQHF. Here the CDR3 DNA reads TGTGCTAGTGGTTTGGACAGGGGGAATACTCAGCCCCAGCATTTT.